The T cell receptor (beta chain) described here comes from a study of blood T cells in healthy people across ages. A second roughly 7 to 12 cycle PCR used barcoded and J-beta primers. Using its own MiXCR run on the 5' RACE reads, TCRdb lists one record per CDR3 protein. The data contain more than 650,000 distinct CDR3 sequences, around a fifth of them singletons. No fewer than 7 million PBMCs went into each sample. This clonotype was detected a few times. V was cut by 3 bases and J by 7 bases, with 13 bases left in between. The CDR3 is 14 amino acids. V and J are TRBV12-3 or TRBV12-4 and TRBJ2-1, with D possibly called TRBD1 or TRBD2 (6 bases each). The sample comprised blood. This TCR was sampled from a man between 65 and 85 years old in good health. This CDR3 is CASSFSTGRNEQFF. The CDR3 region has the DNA TGTGCCAGCAGTTTTTCAACAGGGAGGAATGAGCAGTTCTTC.